This record covers a single T cell receptor (beta chain). The V end was cut by 5 bases, the J end by 3 bases, with 11 bases between. The CDR3 covers 13 residues. The data originate from a study of blood T cell repertoires in COVID-19. Study context: COVID-19 samples, acute and convalescent, were from the United States, Italy and Spain. PBMCs, B-cell-depleted T cells, or T cells provided the cDNA or gDNA that made up the material.

Per the study methods: Estimates of nucleated cell counts were drawn from the amplification of reference gene primers. Assay: immunoSEQ multiplex PCR; the TCRdb copy retains only in-frame clones and omits some. V and J calls plus clone size are reproduced from that table; the DNA served to infer D and trimming. The sample lists approximately 350,000 clones, more than 80% occurring once. This chain joins TRBV12-3 or TRBV12-4 and TRBJ2-7; perhaps TRBD2 as D (5 bases). Sequenced input: peripheral blood. This TCR was recovered from a man aged 35 to 55 with acute or convalescent COVID-19. This CDR3 reads CASSPRGGYEQYF. In DNA, the CDR3 is TGTGCCAGCAGTCCCCGTGGAGGCTACGAGCAGTACTTC.